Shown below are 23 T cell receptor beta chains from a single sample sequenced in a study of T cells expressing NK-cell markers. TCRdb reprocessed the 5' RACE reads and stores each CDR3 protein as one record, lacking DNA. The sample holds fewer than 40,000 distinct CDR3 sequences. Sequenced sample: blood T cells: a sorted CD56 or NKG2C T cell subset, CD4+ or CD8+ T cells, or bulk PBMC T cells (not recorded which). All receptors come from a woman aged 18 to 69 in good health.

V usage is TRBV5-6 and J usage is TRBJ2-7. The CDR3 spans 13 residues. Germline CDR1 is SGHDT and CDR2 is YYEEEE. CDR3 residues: CASSLFSSYEQYF.

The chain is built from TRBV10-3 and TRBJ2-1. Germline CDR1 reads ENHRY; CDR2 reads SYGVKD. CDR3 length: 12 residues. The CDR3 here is CAISDPDNEQFF.

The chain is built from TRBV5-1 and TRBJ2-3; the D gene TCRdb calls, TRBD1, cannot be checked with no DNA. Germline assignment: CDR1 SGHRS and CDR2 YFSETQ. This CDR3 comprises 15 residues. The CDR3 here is CASSYRQGGTDTQYF.

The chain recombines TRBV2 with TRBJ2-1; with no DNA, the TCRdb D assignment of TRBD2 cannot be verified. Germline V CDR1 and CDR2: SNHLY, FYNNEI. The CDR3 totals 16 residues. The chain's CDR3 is CASSAPRELKGNEQFF.

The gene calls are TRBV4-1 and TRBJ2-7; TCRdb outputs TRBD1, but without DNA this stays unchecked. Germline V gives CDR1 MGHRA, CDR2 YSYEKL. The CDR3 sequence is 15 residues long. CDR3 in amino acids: CASSDRTGDAYEQYF.

The CDR3 is CASSLERGVYEQYF. The rearrangement uses TRBV27 and TRBJ2-7; TCRdb's D gene call, TRBD1, goes unchecked for lack of DNA. The CDR3 contains 14 residues. Germline loops: CDR1 MNHEY, CDR2 SMNVEV (reference sequence).

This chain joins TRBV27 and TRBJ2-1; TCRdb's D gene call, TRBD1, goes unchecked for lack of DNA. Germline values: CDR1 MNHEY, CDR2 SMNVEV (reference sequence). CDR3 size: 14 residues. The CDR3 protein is CASSIGQGAGEQFF.

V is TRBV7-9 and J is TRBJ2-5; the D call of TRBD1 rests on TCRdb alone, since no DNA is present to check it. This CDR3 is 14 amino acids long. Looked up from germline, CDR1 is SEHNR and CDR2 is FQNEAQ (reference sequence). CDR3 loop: CASSSDSSRETQYF.

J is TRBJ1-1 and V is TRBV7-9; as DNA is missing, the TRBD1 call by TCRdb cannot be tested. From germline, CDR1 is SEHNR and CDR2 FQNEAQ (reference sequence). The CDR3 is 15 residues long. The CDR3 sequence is CASSPSSPEQGVAFF. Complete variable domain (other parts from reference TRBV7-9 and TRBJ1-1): DTGVSQNPRHKITKRGQNVTFRCDPISEHNRLYWYRQTLGQGPEFLTYFQNEAQLEKSRLLSDRFSAERPKGSFSTLEIQRTEQGDSAMYLCASSPSSPEQGVAFFGQGTRLTVV.

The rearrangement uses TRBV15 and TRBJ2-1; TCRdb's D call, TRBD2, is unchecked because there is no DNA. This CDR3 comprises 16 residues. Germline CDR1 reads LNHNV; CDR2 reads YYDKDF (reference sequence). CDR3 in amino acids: CATSRDRGGGLNEQFF.

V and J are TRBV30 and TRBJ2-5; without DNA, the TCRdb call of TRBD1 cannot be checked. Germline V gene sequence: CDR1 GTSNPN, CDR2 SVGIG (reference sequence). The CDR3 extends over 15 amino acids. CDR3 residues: CAWSATGAPQETQYF.

The CDR3 sequence: CASSLSFRVNTGELFF. This chain links TRBV27 with TRBJ2-2. The CDR3 has 16 amino acids. Germline V gene data show CDR1 as MNHEY and CDR2 as SMNVEV (reference sequence).

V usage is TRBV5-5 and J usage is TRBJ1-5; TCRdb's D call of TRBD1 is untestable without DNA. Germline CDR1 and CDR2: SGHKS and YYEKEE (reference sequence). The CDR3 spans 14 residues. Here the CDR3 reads CASSSRVSGQPQHF.

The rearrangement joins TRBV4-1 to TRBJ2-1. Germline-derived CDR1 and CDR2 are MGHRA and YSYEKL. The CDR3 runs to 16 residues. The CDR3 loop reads CASSQDNGVSYNEQFF.

The CDR3 sequence: CASSEMGLAGGETQYF. J is TRBJ2-5 and V is TRBV12-3 or TRBV12-4; TCRdb's D call, TRBD2, is unchecked because there is no DNA. The CDR3 is made up of 16 amino acids.

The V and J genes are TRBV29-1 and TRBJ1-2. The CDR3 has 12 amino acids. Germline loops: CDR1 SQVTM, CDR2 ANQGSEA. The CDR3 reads CSVAFRGNGYTF. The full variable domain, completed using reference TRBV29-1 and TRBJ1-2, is SAVISQKPSRDICQRGTSLTIQCQVDSQVTMMFWYRQQPGQSLTLIATANQGSEATYESGFVIDKFPISRPNLTFSTLTVSNMSPEDSSIYLCSVAFRGNGYTFGSGTRLTVV.

The CDR3 protein is CASSLRPGLGNTEAFF. V usage is TRBV5-1 and J usage is TRBJ1-1; no DNA is available, so the TRBD1 call from TCRdb remains unchecked. Germline V lookup: CDR1 SGHRS, CDR2 YFSETQ. This CDR3 has 16 amino acids.

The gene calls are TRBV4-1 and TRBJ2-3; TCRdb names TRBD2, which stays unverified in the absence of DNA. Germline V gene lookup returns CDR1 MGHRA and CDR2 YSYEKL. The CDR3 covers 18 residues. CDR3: CASSQGTLAGGPSDTQYF.

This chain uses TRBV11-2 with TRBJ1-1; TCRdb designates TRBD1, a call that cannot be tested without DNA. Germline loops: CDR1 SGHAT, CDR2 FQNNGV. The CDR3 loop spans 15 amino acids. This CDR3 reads CASSLYWGYDTEAFF.

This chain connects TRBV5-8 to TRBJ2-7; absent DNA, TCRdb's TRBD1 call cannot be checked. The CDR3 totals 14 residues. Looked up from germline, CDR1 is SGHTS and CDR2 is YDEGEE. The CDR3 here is CASSVRAGMDEQYF.

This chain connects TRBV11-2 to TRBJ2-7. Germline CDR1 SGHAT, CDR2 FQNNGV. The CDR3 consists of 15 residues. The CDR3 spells CASSLDSHRLYEQYF.

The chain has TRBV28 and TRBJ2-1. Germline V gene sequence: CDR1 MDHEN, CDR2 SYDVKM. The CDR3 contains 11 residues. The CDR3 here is CASRLNNEQFF.

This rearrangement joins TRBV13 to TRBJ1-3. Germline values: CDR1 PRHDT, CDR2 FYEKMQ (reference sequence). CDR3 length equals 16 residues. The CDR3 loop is CASSPRDGGSGNTIYF.